The next 10 T cell receptor beta chains were all read from a single sample in a study of shared clonotypes between healthy human individuals. CD45RO-negative cells were positively selected for CCR7, leaving out terminally differentiated effector memory CD45RA+ cells. Here immunoSEQ multiplex PCR was the method, and the copy in TCRdb shows in-frame clones only, minus some. The sample yields millions of clones, about 95% seen once. The sequenced sample consisted of naive CD8+ T cells sorted from blood. The receptors stem from a man aged 18 to 29 in good health.

The chain carries TRBV27 and TRBJ1-2, with D unresolved. CDR1 and CDR2 from the germline V gene are MNHEY and SMNVEV (reference sequence). The CDR3 contains 15 residues. The V end lost 2 bases, the J end lost 0 bases, and 10 bases lay between the germline ends. The CDR3 region has the DNA TGTGCCAGCAGTTTAGACCACCTCTCTAACTATGGCTACACCTTC. Amino acids: CASSLDHLSNYGYTF.

As regards this clone: At the DNA level, this CDR3 is encoded by other sequences in the same sample as well. The genes are TRBV29-1 and TRBJ1-2; D uncertain. V was cut by 1 base and J by 0 bases, with 6 bases left in between. The germline V gene encodes CDR1 SQVTM and CDR2 ANQGSEA. The CDR3 runs to 13 residues. The CDR3 here is CSVEGQANYGYTF. The CDR3 bases are TGCAGCGTTGAAGGCCAAGCTAACTATGGCTACACCTTC.

A word on this clone: Additional DNA sequences in this sample encode the identical CDR3. The chain is built from TRBV2 and TRBJ2-7, with D unclear. The CDR3 length is 11 residues. Germline assignment: CDR1 SNHLY and CDR2 FYNNEI. Trimming cost V 6 bases and J 4 bases, with 7 bases left between them. The CDR3 DNA reads as TGTGCCAGCAGCCCTTCATACGAGCAGTACTTC. Translation gives CASSPSYEQYF. Complete variable domain (other parts from reference TRBV2 and TRBJ2-7): EPEVTQTPSHQVTQMGQEVILRCVPISNHLYFYWYRQILGQKVEFLVSFYNNEISEKSEIFDDQFSVERPDGSNFTLKIRSTKLEDSAMYFCASSPSYEQYFGPGTRLTVT.

V usage is TRBV6-5 and J usage is TRBJ2-1; no clear D gene. The CDR3 runs to 14 residues. The germline CDR1 and CDR2 sequences are MNHEY and SVGAGI. V was shortened by 2 bases and J by 10 bases, with 15 bases between the two germline ends. The CDR3 here is CASSYTPTDLEQFF. Written as DNA, the CDR3 is TGTGCCAGCAGTTACACGCCGACTGACCTCGAGCAGTTCTTC.

This rearrangement joins TRBV2 to TRBJ1-2; the D gene is possibly TRBD1 (6 bases). V gave up 6 bases and J gave up 6 bases, with 14 bases separating them. CDR1 is SNHLY and CDR2 is FYNNEI in the germline V gene. This CDR3 is built from 13 residues. This CDR3 reads CASRLRGADGYTF. CDR3 DNA: TGTGCCAGCAGACTTCGGGGGGCGGATGGCTACACCTTC.

The gene calls are TRBV5-4 and TRBJ1-2, with TRBD1 as a possible D gene (5 bases). The length of the CDR3 is 16 residues. Between the trimmed V and J ends, which lost 1 base and 6 bases, there was a span of 19 bases. The V gene's germline CDR1 is SGHNT and CDR2 YYREEE (reference sequence). The CDR3: CASSLPFSGDGDGYTF. CDR3 coding DNA: TGTGCCAGCAGCTTGCCTTTTTCGGGGGACGGCGATGGCTACACCTTC.

With regard to this clone: This specimen includes other DNA sequences encoding the same CDR3. The chain has TRBV27 and TRBJ1-1, with D uncertain. The V gene lost 3 bases and the J gene lost 1 base, with 9 bases spanning the gap. The CDR3 has 14 residues. Germline V gene data show CDR1 as MNHEY and CDR2 as SMNVEV (reference sequence). This chain's CDR3 is CASSLVGANTEAFF. The DNA of the CDR3 is TGTGCCAGCAGTTTGGTGGGTGCGAACACTGAAGCTTTCTTT.

The J gene is TRBJ2-7, the V gene TRBV4-1; no clear D. The germline V and J ends were trimmed by 5 bases and 2 bases, with 10 bases remaining between them. The CDR3 totals 13 residues. Per the germline V gene, CDR1 is MGHRA and CDR2 is YSYEKL. This chain's CDR3 is CASSSDKAYEQYF. For the CDR3, the DNA is TGCGCCAGCAGCAGTGACAAAGCCTACGAGCAGTACTTC.

The chain employs TRBV13 and TRBJ2-2, with 10 bases aligning to TRBD1. With 5 bases clipped from V and 5 bases from J, the junction kept 8 bases outside the gene matches. The CDR3 extends over 16 amino acids. Germline V CDR1 and CDR2: PRHDT, FYEKMQ (reference sequence). CDR3 amino acids: CASSPRQGAFTGELFF. CDR3 coding DNA: TGTGCCAGCAGCCCAAGACAGGGGGCTTTTACCGGGGAGCTGTTTTTT. The full variable domain, in which reference TRBV13 and TRBJ2-2 provide the parts outside the CDR3, is AAGVIQSPRHLIKEKRETATLKCYPIPRHDTVYWYQQGPGQDPQFLISFYEKMQSDKGSIPDRFSAQQFSDYHSELNMSSLELGDSALYFCASSPRQGAFTGELFFGEGSRLTVL.

This clone was observed a single time. V gene TRBV11-3 combines with J gene TRBJ1-1, with D possibly matching TRBD1 (5 bases). Germline V gives CDR1 SGHNT, CDR2 YENEEA. The length of the CDR3 is 13 residues. V was clipped by 5 bases and J by 7 bases, with 14 bases between them. The CDR3 DNA reads as TGTGCCAGCAGCCCTGAGGGGAGGAGTGAAGCTTTCTTT. Translated, it gives CASSPEGRSEAFF.